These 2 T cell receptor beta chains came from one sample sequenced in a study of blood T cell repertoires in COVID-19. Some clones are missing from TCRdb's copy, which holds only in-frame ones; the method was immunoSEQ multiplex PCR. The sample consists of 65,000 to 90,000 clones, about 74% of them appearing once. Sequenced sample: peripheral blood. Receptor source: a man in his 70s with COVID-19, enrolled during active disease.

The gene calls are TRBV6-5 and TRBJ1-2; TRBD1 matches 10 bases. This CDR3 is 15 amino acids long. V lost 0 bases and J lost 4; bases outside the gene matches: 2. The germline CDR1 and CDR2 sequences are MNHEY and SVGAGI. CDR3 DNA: TGTGCCAGCAGTTACTCGACAGGGGGCATCTATGGCTACACCTTC. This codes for CASSYSTGGIYGYTF.

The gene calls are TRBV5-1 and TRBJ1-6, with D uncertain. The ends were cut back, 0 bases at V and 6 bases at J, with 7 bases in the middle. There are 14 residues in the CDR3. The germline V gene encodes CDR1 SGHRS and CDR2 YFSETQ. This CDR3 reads CASSLDMANSPLHF. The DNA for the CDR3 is TGCGCCAGCAGCTTGGACATGGCTAATTCACCCCTCCACTTT.